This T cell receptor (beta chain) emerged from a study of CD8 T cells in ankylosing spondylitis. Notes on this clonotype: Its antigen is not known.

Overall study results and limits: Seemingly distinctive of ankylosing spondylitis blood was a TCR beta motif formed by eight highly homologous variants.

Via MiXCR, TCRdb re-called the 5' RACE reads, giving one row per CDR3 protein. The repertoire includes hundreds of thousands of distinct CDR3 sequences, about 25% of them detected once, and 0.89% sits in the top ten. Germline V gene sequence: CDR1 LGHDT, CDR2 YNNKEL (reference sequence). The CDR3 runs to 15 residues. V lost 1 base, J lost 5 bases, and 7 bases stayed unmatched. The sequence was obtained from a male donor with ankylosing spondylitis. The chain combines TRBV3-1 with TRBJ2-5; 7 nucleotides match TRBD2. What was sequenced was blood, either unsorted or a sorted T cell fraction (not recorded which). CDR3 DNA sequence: TGTGCCAGCAGCCAAGCCGGCGGGAGCTATGAGACCCAGTACTTC. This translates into CASSQAGGSYETQYF.